A single sample is the source of the 10 T cell receptor beta chains below, sequenced in a study of breast tumors, draining lymph nodes, adjacent tissues. The lymph nodes were axillary draining lymph nodes from breast cancer patients. TCRdb re-derived calls from the multiplex PCR reads in MiXCR, one entry per CDR3 protein. The data contain about 180,000 distinct CDR3 sequences, 33% of them singletons. Material: axillary lymph node tissue. The receptors were sampled from a female donor with breast cancer. Some clones in this sample may be carry-over from other donors' samples.

This clonotype was detected many times. The chain has TRBV7-8 and TRBJ2-1; 9 nucleotides line up with TRBD2. The V gene's germline CDR1 is SGHVS and CDR2 FQNEAQ. The V and J ends lost 5 bases and 2 bases, in that order; junction bases with no gene match: 13. The CDR3 sequence is 18 residues long. This chain's CDR3 is CASSPGGAGGPTYNEQFF. In DNA form, the CDR3 reads TGTGCCAGCAGCCCCGGAGGAGCGGGAGGCCCAACCTACAATGAGCAGTTCTTC.

There are many counts of this clonotype. The rearrangement links TRBV7-9 to TRBJ2-5, with 8 positions matching TRBD1. The CDR3 runs to 16 residues. Trimming took 5 bases from V and 4 from J; bases not matched to a gene: 12. Germline-derived CDR1 and CDR2 are SEHNR and FQNEAQ (reference sequence). The CDR3 is CASSARQGPSVETQYF. Here the CDR3 DNA reads TGTGCCAGCAGCGCCCGACAGGGGCCCTCGGTAGAGACCCAGTACTTC.

This clonotype was recorded at least ten times. The chain recombines TRBV25-1 with TRBJ2-7, with 8 bases fitting TRBD2. Per the germline V gene, CDR1 is MGHDK and CDR2 is SYGVNS. The CDR3 runs 14 residues. Losses at the gene ends were 3 bases for V and 3 bases for J; bases not matched to a gene: 4. CDR3 nucleotides: TGTGCCAGCAGTGACAATCTAGCGGGCTACGAGCAGTACTTC. It codes for CASSDNLAGYEQYF.

This clonotype was observed many times. This sequence joins TRBV5-1 and TRBJ1-6; possible D gene TRBD1, 5 bases. Trimming cost V 0 bases and J 5 bases, with 9 bases left between them. Germline V CDR1 and CDR2: SGHRS, YFSETQ. CDR3 length: 15 amino acids. The CDR3 nucleotides read TGCGCCAGCAGCTTGGGTCCAGGGAATAATTCACCCCTCCACTTT. This sequence encodes CASSLGPGNNSPLHF.

V is TRBV9 and J is TRBJ2-2, with D tentatively TRBD2 (5 bases). V lost 3 bases and J lost 3, with 21 bases in between. There are 18 residues in the CDR3. CDR1 and CDR2 from the germline V gene are SGDLS and YYNGEE. The CDR3 DNA reads as TGTGCCAGCAGCGCCCCCCCGGGGAACTATGGCTACACCGGGGAGCTGTTTTTT. Encoded protein: CASSAPPGNYGYTGELFF.

Ten or more counts support this clonotype. The chain employs TRBV5-5 and TRBJ2-7; TRBD1 matches at 8 bases. The CDR3 loop spans 14 amino acids. Trimming at V came to 3 bases and at J to 3 bases, leaving 5 bases not matched to a gene. The germline V gene encodes CDR1 SGHKS and CDR2 YYEKEE (reference sequence). DNA for the CDR3: TGTGCCAGCAGCTCATGGGACAGGTTCTACGAGCAGTACTTC. Translating gives CASSSWDRFYEQYF.

On this clonotype itself: It may be a read error: a sequence one base away is much more abundant. The chain links TRBV7-9 to TRBJ2-7; D remains unclear. From germline, CDR1 is SEHNR and CDR2 FQNEAQ (reference sequence). The CDR3 length is 13 residues. V gave up 11 bases and J gave up 2 bases, with 16 bases separating them. CDR3 DNA: TGTGCCGGCGCATTCGGAGCCACCTACGAGCAGTACTTC. Amino acids: CAGAFGATYEQYF. The entire variable domain, with the rest obtained from reference TRBV7-9 and TRBJ2-7, is as follows: DTGVSQNPRHKITKRGQNVTFRCDPISEHNRLYWYRQTLGQGPEFLTYFQNEAQLEKSRLLSDRFSAERPKGSFSTLEIQRTEQGDSAMYLCAGAFGATYEQYFGPGTRLTVT.

This clonotype has at least ten counts. The chain is built from TRBV18 and TRBJ2-3; the match to TRBD2 covers 10 bases. The CDR3 loop spans 16 amino acids. After removal of 5 bases from V and 4 bases from J, the junction contained 9 bases not matched to a gene. Per the germline V gene, CDR1 is KGHSH and CDR2 is LQKENI. CDR3 sequence reads: CASSSALAGLSDTQYF. CDR3 bases: TGTGCCAGCTCATCAGCACTAGCGGGACTATCAGATACGCAGTATTTT.

In this sample, this clonotype turned up once. No conserved phenylalanine or tryptophan is present at the end of the CDR3, so a read error is the likely explanation. This chain links TRBV30 with TRBJ2-1; possible D gene TRBD2, 6 bases. Germline CDR1 and CDR2: GTSNPN and SVGIG (reference sequence). This CDR3 has 13 residues. Trimming left V 2 bases short and J 9 bases short, with 14 bases between. This CDR3 reads CAWSSRRASEQFL. Here the CDR3 DNA reads TGTGCCTGGAGTAGCAGGAGGGCCAGTGAGCAGTTCCTC.

The chain joins TRBV7-2 to TRBJ2-1; 8 nucleotides match TRBD2. V trimming: 1 base; J trimming: 6 bases; junction bases outside the gene matches: 2. Germline CDR1 and CDR2: SGHTA and FQGNSA. The CDR3 has 14 residues. This chain's CDR3 is CASSLDGRGNEQFF. CDR3 sequence (DNA): TGTGCCAGCAGCTTAGACGGGAGGGGCAATGAGCAGTTCTTC.